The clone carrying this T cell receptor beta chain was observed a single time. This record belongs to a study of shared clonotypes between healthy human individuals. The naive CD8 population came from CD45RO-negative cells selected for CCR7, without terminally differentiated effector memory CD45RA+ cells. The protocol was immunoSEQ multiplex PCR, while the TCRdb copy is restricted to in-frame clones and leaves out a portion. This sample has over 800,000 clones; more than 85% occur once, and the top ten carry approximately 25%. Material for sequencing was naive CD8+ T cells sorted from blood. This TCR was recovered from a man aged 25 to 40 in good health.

The CDR3 DNA reads TGTGCCAGCAGCTTGGAATGGGGAGTGGGCGCAGATACGCAGTATTTT. It codes for CASSLEWGVGADTQYF. J is TRBJ2-3 and V is TRBV5-5; a possible D gene is TRBD2 (5 bases). Germline V gives CDR1 SGHKS, CDR2 YYEKEE (reference sequence). Trimming cost V 0 bases and J 4 bases, with 15 bases left between them. This CDR3 has 16 amino acids.